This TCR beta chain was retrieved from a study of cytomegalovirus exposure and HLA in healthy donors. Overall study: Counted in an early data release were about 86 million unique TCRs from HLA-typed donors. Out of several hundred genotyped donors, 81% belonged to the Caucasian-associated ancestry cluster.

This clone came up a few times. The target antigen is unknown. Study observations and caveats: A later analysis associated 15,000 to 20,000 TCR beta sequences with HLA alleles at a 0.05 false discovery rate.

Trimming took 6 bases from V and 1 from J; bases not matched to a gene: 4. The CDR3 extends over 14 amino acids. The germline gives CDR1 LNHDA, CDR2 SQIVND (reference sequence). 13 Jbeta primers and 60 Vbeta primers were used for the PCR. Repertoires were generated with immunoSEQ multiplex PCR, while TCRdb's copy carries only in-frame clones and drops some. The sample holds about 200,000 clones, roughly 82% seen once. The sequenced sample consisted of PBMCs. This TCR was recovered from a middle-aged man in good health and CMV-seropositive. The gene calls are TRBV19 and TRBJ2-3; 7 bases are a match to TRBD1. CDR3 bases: TGTGCCAGTAGGGCTCAGGGGGGCACAGATACGCAGTATTTT. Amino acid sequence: CASRAQGGTDTQYF.